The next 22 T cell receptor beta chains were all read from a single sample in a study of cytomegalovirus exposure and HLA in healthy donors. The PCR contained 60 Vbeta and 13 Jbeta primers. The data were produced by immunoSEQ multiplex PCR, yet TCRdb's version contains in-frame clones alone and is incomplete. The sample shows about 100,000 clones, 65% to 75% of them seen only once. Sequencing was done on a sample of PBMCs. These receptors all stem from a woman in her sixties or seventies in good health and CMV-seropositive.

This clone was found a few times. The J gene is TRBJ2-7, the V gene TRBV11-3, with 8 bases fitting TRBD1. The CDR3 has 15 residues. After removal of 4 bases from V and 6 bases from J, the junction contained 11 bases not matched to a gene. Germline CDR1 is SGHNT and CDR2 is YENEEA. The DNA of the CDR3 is TGTGCCAGCAGCTCTGGGGGGACAGGTCTCCGCGAGCAGTACTTC. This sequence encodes CASSSGGTGLREQYF.

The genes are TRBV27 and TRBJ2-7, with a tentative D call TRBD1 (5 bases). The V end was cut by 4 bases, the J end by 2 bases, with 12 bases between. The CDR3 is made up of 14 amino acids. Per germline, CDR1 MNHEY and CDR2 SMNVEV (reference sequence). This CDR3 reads CASSSTVLTYEQYF. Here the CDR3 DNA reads TGTGCCAGCAGTTCGACAGTCCTAACCTACGAGCAGTACTTC.

CDR3 sequence reads: CASSLGGQAHEQYF. The DNA of the CDR3 is TGCGCCAGCAGCTTGGGGGGACAGGCCCACGAGCAGTACTTC. V gene TRBV5-1 combines with J gene TRBJ2-7; TRBD1 matches 8 bases. The length of the CDR3 is 14 residues. In germline, CDR1 is SGHRS, CDR2 YFSETQ. V shed 0 bases and J 5 bases; nucleotides not matched to a gene: 4.

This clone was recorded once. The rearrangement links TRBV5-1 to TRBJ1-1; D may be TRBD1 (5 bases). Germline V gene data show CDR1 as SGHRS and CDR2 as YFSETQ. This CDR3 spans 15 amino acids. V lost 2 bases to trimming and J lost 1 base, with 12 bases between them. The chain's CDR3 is CASSFQGSRNTEAFF. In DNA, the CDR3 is TGCGCCAGCAGCTTCCAGGGTTCGAGGAACACTGAAGCTTTCTTT.

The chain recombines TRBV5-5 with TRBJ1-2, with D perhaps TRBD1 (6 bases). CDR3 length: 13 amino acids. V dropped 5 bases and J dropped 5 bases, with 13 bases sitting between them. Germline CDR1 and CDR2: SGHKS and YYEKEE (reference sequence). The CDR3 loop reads CASSTDSIYGYTF. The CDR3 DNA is TGTGCCAGCAGTACGGACAGTATTTATGGCTACACCTTC.

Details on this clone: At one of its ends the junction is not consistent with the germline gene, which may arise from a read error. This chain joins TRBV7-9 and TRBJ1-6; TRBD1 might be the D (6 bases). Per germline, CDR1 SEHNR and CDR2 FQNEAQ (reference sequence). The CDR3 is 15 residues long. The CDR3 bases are TGTTCCAGCAGCCACCGGACAGCTAATAATTCACCCCTCCACTTT. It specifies CSSSHRTANNSPLHF.

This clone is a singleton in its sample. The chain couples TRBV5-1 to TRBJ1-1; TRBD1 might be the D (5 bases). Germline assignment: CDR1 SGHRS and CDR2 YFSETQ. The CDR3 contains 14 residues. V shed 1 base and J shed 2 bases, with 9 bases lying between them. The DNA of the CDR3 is TGCGCCAGCAGCTTGTGGGGCTTTAACACTGAAGCTTTCTTT. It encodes CASSLWGFNTEAFF.

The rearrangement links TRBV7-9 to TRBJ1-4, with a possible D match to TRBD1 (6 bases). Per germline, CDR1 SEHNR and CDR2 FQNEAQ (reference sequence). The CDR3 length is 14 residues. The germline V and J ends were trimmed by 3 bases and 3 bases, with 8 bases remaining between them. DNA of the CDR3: TGTGCCAGCAGCTTCTGGACAGCTAATGAAAAACTGTTTTTT. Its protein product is CASSFWTANEKLFF.

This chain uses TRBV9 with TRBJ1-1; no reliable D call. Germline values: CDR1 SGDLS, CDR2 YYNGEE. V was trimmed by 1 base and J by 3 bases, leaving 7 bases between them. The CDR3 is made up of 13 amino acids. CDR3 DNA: TGTGCCAGCAGCGTATCCCCGGACACTGAAGCTTTCTTT. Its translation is CASSVSPDTEAFF.

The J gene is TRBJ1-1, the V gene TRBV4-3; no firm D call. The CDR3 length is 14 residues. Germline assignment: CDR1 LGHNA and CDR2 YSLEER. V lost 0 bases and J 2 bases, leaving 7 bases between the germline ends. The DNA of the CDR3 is TGCGCCAGCAGCCAAGATCCCCTAAACACTGAAGCTTTCTTT. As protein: CASSQDPLNTEAFF.

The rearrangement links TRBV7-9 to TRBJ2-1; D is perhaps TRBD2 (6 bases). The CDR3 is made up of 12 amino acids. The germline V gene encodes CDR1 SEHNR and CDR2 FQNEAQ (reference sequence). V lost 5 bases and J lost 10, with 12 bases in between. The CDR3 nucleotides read TGTGCCAGCAGCCCAAACGGGGGAGAGCAGTTCTTC. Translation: CASSPNGGEQFF. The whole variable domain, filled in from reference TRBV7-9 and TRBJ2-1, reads DTGVSQNPRHKITKRGQNVTFRCDPISEHNRLYWYRQTLGQGPEFLTYFQNEAQLEKSRLLSDRFSAERPKGSFSTLEIQRTEQGDSAMYLCASSPNGGEQFFGPGTRLTVL.

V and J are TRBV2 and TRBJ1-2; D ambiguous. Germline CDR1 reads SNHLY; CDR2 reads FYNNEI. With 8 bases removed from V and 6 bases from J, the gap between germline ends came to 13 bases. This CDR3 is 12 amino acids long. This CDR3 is CASHGSSHGYTF. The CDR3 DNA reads TGTGCCAGCCATGGGAGCAGCCATGGCTACACCTTC.

CDR3: CASSLAPTDYEQYF. The DNA of the CDR3 is TGCGCCAGCAGCTTGGCCCCGACAGACTACGAGCAGTACTTC. The rearrangement links TRBV5-1 to TRBJ2-7, with a weak D call TRBD1 (5 bases). The CDR3 length is 14 residues. V was clipped by 0 bases and J by 3 bases, with 10 bases between them. The V gene's germline CDR1 is SGHRS and CDR2 YFSETQ.

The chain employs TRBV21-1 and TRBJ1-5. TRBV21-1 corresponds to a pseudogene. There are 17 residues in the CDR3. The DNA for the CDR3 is TGTGCCAGCAGCAAAGGGGTACGGGGGGGAAGCAATCAGCCCCAGCATTTT. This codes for CASSKGVRGGSNQPQHF.

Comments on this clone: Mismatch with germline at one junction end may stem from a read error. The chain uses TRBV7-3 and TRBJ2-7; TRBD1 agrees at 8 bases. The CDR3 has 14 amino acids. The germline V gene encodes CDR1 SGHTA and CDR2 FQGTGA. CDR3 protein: CTSSFDRGPYEQYF. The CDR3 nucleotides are TGTACCAGCAGCTTCGACAGGGGTCCCTACGAGCAGTACTTC.

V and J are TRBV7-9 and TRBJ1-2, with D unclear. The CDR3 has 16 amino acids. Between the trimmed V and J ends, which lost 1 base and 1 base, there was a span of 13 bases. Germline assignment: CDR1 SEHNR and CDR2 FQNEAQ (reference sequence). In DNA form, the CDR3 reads TGTGCCAGCAGCTTAGGGGGATCCGGGATTAACTATGGCTACACCTTC. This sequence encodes CASSLGGSGINYGYTF.

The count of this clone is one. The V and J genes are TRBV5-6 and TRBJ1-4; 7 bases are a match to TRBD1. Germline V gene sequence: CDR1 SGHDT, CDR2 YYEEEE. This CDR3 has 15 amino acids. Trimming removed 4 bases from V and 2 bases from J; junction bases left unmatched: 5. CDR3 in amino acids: CASSRLGQTNEKLFF. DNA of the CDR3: TGTGCCAGCAGCCGATTGGGACAGACTAATGAAAAACTGTTTTTT.

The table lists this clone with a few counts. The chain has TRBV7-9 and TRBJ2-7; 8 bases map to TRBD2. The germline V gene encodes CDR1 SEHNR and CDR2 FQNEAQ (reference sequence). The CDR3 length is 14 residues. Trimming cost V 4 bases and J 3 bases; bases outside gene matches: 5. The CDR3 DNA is TGTGCCAGCAGCTCAGTGGGACTAGGCTACGAGCAGTACTTC. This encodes CASSSVGLGYEQYF.

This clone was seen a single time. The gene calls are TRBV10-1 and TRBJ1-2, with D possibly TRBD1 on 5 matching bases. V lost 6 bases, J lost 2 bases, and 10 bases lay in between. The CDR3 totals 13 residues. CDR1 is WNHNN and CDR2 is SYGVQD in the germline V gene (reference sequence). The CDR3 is CASSDDRNYGYTF. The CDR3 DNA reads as TGCGCCAGCAGCGACGACAGAAACTATGGCTACACCTTC.

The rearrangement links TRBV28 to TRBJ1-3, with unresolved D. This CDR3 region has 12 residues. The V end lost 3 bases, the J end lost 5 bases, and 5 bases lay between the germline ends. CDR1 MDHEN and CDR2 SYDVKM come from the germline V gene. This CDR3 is CASSFLRNTIYF. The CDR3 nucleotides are TGTGCCAGCAGTTTCCTTCGAAACACCATATATTTT.

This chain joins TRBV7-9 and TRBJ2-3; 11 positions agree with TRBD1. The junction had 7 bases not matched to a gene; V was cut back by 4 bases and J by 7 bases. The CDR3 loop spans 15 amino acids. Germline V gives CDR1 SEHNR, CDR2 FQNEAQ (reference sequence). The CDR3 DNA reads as TGTGCCAGCAGCTCGGGACAGGGGGGGGACAATACGCAGTATTTT. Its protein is CASSSGQGGDNTQYF.

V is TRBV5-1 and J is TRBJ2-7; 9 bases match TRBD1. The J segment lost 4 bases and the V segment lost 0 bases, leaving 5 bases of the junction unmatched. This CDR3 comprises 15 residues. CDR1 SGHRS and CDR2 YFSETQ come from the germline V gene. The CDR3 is CASSLGGTGTYEQYF. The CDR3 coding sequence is TGCGCCAGCAGCTTGGGAGGGACAGGGACTTACGAGCAGTACTTC.